These 15 T cell receptor beta chains were all obtained from the same sample, sequenced in a study of CD8 T cells in Susac syndrome. Reverse transcription of about 0.5 to 1 ug RNA used random hexamers. One entry per CDR3 protein results from TCRdb running MiXCR on the immunoSEQ multiplex PCR reads. Of approximately 190,000 distinct CDR3 sequences listed, about 95% are singletons. Sequencing was performed on CD8+ T cells from PBMCs. The origin of the receptors is a human donor with Susac syndrome.

V gene TRBV4-1 combines with J gene TRBJ1-2; 11 positions match TRBD1. The germline CDR1 and CDR2 sequences are MGHRA and YSYEKL. J gave up 1 base and V 3 bases, and 4 bases lay outside the gene matches. The CDR3 has 16 amino acids. Here the CDR3 DNA reads TGCGCCAGCAGCCAGGAGGACAGGGGGCTTAACTATGGCTACACCTTC. Translating it yields CASSQEDRGLNYGYTF.

V gene TRBV4-1 combines with J gene TRBJ1-2; maybe TRBD1 (5 bases). V was pared by 2 bases and J by 5 bases, with 18 bases between. Germline assignment: CDR1 MGHRA and CDR2 YSYEKL. The CDR3 covers 16 residues. In nucleotides, the CDR3 is TGCGCCAGCAGCCAATTGACAGACTCCTATGGGTATGGCTACACCTTC. Translating gives CASSQLTDSYGYGYTF.

The gene calls are TRBV7-8 and TRBJ1-2, with D possibly TRBD1 on 6 matching bases. Per the germline V gene, CDR1 is SGHVS and CDR2 is FQNEAQ. Trimming pared 5 bases from V and 3 bases from J, leaving 19 bases between. This CDR3 has 16 amino acids. CDR3 nucleotides: TGTGCCAGCAGCCCCGTCGGCAGGGGTGCGGACTATGGCTACACCTTC. This encodes CASSPVGRGADYGYTF.

The chain is built from TRBV7-9 and TRBJ2-7; D is unresolved. The CDR3 sequence is 14 residues long. CDR1 is SEHNR and CDR2 is FQNEAQ in the germline V gene (reference sequence). The V gene lost 3 bases and the J gene lost 9 bases, with 18 bases spanning the gap. Here the CDR3 reads CASSLQDPEMGQYF. The CDR3 coding sequence is TGTGCCAGCAGCTTGCAGGACCCCGAGATGGGGCAGTACTTC.

The gene calls are TRBV5-1 and TRBJ2-1; no clear D gene. The germline V gene encodes CDR1 SGHRS and CDR2 YFSETQ. V was cut by 3 bases and J by 8 bases, with 9 bases left in between. This CDR3 has 12 residues. DNA of the CDR3: TGCGCCAGCAGCTGGGGATTAGATGAGCAGTTCTTC. This codes for CASSWGLDEQFF.

This chain uses TRBV27 with TRBJ2-4; 10 bases match TRBD1. The CDR3 totals 13 residues. Germline V lookup: CDR1 MNHEY, CDR2 SMNVEV (reference sequence). Germline trimming cut 5 bases from V and 7 bases from J; bases unmatched to any gene: 2. The CDR3 DNA follows: TGTGCCAGCAGTCAGGGACAGGGGAACATTCAGTACTTC. Translated, it gives CASSQGQGNIQYF.

The chain links TRBV28 to TRBJ2-1; D is uncertain. CDR1 is MDHEN, CDR2 SYDVKM, per germline. The CDR3 extends over 11 amino acids. V was cut by 6 bases and J by 8 bases, with 8 bases left in between. The CDR3 here is CASSPADEQFF. DNA for the CDR3: TGTGCCAGCAGCCCCGCGGATGAGCAGTTCTTC.

The CDR3 DNA reads TGTGCCAGCAGCTTACTAGCGGGGATCCTCAGCACAGATACGCAGTATTTT. It is translated as CASSLLAGILSTDTQYF. The chain is built from TRBV7-8 and TRBJ2-3; 9 nucleotides match TRBD2. The CDR3 has 17 residues. Looked up from germline, CDR1 is SGHVS and CDR2 is FQNEAQ. V lost 2 bases to trimming and J lost 0 bases; unmatched junction nucleotides: 6. The full variable domain, rest sourced from reference TRBV7-8 and TRBJ2-3, is GAGVSQSPRYKVAKRGQDVALRCDPISGHVSLFWYQQALGQGPEFLTYFQNEAQLDKSGLPSDRFFAERPEGSVSTLKIQRTQQEDSAVYLCASSLLAGILSTDTQYFGPGTRLTVL.

The chain combines TRBV20-1 with TRBJ2-7, with 10 positions matching TRBD1. This CDR3 comprises 14 residues. Germline CDR1 and CDR2: DFQATT and SNEGSKA (reference sequence). With 0 bases clipped from V and 6 bases from J, the junction kept 5 bases outside the gene matches. The CDR3 region is CSARDGTGETEQYF. The CDR3 DNA follows: TGCAGTGCTAGAGATGGGACAGGGGAAACCGAGCAGTACTTC.

The V call is TRBV28, the J call TRBJ2-1, with 8 bases aligning to TRBD2. The CDR3 is 15 amino acids. Germline-derived CDR1 and CDR2 are MDHEN and SYDVKM. V lost 3 bases and J lost 8; bases outside the gene matches: 9. In DNA, the CDR3 is TGTGCCAGCAGTTTTCCAGCGGGAGTGTTCTATGAGCAGTTCTTC. As protein: CASSFPAGVFYEQFF. The variable domain in full, completed from reference TRBV28 and TRBJ2-1, reads DVKVTQSSRYLVKRTGEKVFLECVQDMDHENMFWYRQDPGLGLRLIYFSYDVKMKEKGDIPEGYSVSREKKERFSLILESASTNQTSMYLCASSFPAGVFYEQFFGPGTRLTVL.

The V and J genes are TRBV7-2 and TRBJ2-1; possible D gene TRBD1, 5 bases. The CDR3 sequence is 15 residues long. The germline CDR1 and CDR2 sequences are SGHTA and FQGNSA. Trimming removed 7 bases at V and 7 bases at J, with 20 bases between. In nucleotides, the CDR3 is TGTGCCAGCAACGTAAGGGGCAAACACGGGAATGAGCAGTTCTTC. This sequence encodes CASNVRGKHGNEQFF.

The V call is TRBV18, the J call TRBJ2-3; D uncertain. The V gene's germline CDR1 is KGHSH and CDR2 LQKENI. Trimming pared 0 bases from V and 2 bases from J, leaving 6 bases between. The CDR3 totals 14 residues. The CDR3: CASSPPHDTDTQYF. The DNA for the CDR3 is TGTGCCAGCTCACCACCACACGACACAGATACGCAGTATTTT.

CDR3: CASSKTGLTYNEQFF. CDR3 nucleotide sequence: TGTGCCAGCAGCAAGACAGGGCTAACCTACAATGAGCAGTTCTTC. The rearrangement links TRBV7-9 to TRBJ2-1, with 7 bases fitting TRBD1. Germline trimming cut 5 bases from V and 2 bases from J; bases unmatched to any gene: 6. Germline V gene sequence: CDR1 SEHNR, CDR2 FQNEAQ (reference sequence). The CDR3 length is 15 residues.

The chain uses TRBV11-2 and TRBJ2-5; D not certain. CDR1 SGHAT and CDR2 FQNNGV come from the germline V gene. Trimming left V 4 bases short and J 3 bases short, with 3 bases between. This CDR3 has 11 amino acids. Here the CDR3 reads CASSSEETQYF. In DNA form, the CDR3 reads TGTGCCAGCAGCTCTGAAGAGACCCAGTACTTC.

This chain uses TRBV5-6 with TRBJ2-3, with 7 bases identical to TRBD1. CDR1 and CDR2 from the germline V gene are SGHDT and YYEEEE. The CDR3 consists of 14 residues. Trimming took 0 bases from V and 4 from J; bases not matched to a gene: 2. The CDR3 nucleotides are TGTGCCAGCAGCTTGGGACAGGGTTCAGATACGCAGTATTTT. It translates to CASSLGQGSDTQYF.